In this sample, the clone carrying this T cell receptor beta chain turned up a few times. Antigen specificity is unknown. The data are from a study of identical twins. MiXCR, run by TCRdb on the 5' RACE reads, gives a single entry per CDR3 protein. The repertoire consists of hundreds of thousands of distinct CDR3 sequences, with roughly 20% occurring once and the leading ten covering roughly 14%. Germline V lookup: CDR1 DFQATT, CDR2 SNEGSKA (reference sequence). The CDR3 spans 14 residues. Between the trimmed V and J ends, which lost 3 bases and 4 bases, there was a span of 15 bases. General observations from the study: In drawing conclusions, the study used cross-sectional statistical analysis and did not follow the same donors.

The same sample was also studied in work on T cells expressing NK-cell markers.

Sequenced input: PBMCs. This chain joins TRBV20-1 and TRBJ1-1; D unresolved. This clonotype was sampled from a woman under 30 in good health. The CDR3 reads CSASQTSTGTEAFF. CDR3 DNA: TGCAGTGCTAGTCAGACATCCACGGGCACTGAAGCTTTCTTT.